One sample yielded the 13 T cell receptor beta chains listed below, sequenced in a study of blood T cell repertoires in COVID-19. Assay: immunoSEQ multiplex PCR; the TCRdb copy retains only in-frame clones and omits some. The repertoire holds 40,000 to 65,000 clones, with around 84% as singletons. What was sequenced was peripheral blood. These receptors were collected from a man in his 70s with active COVID-19.

This chain connects TRBV2 to TRBJ2-5, with 8 bases fitting TRBD2. The germline gives CDR1 SNHLY, CDR2 FYNNEI. This CDR3 is 14 amino acids long. The V and J ends lost 8 bases and 1 base, in that order; junction bases with no gene match: 6. The CDR3 is CASGSGTSQETQYF. The CDR3 nucleotides are TGTGCCAGCGGCTCCGGGACTAGCCAAGAGACCCAGTACTTC.

This clone was counted a few times. The chain carries TRBV10-1 and TRBJ2-7, with 10 nucleotides matching TRBD1. Germline assignment: CDR1 WNHNN and CDR2 SYGVQD (reference sequence). The CDR3 is 14 residues long. V was clipped by 4 bases and J by 5 bases; unmatched bases: 5. The CDR3 spells CASSGPGQGNEQYF. The CDR3 DNA reads TGCGCCAGCAGTGGACCGGGACAGGGGAACGAGCAGTACTTC.

This sequence joins TRBV30 and TRBJ2-7, with 9 positions matching TRBD1. V shed 4 bases, J shed 3 bases, and the junction held 10 bases outside the gene matches. CDR1 and CDR2 from the germline V gene are GTSNPN and SVGIG (reference sequence). The CDR3 is 15 residues long. CDR3 sequence reads: CAWKRTGVYYYEQYF. CDR3 DNA sequence: TGTGCCTGGAAGAGGACAGGGGTCTACTACTACGAGCAGTACTTC.

The CDR3 loop is CASSSTGTGANVLTF. The CDR3 bases are TGTGCCAGCAGCTCGACAGGGACAGGGGCCAACGTCCTGACTTTC. The J gene is TRBJ2-6, the V gene TRBV7-6; the match to TRBD1 covers 7 bases. The CDR3 has 15 residues. From germline, CDR1 is SGHVS and CDR2 FNYEAQ. V lost 4 bases and J lost 4; bases outside the gene matches: 4.

The chain carries TRBV6-1 and TRBJ1-2; no reliable D call. CDR1 and CDR2 (germline): MNHNS, SASEGT. The CDR3 extends over 13 amino acids. V lost 3 bases and J lost 2, with 7 bases in between. The CDR3 DNA follows: TGTGCCAGCAGTGAGACGGGAAACTATGGCTACACCTTC. This translates into CASSETGNYGYTF.

The chain is built from TRBV5-5 and TRBJ1-1, with D uncertain. V gave up 0 bases and J gave up 4 bases, with 13 bases separating them. The CDR3 sequence is 15 residues long. Germline V gives CDR1 SGHKS, CDR2 YYEKEE (reference sequence). CDR3: CASSLAGGFSTEAFF. In nucleotides, the CDR3 is TGTGCCAGCAGCTTGGCCGGAGGTTTTAGCACTGAAGCTTTCTTT.

J is TRBJ2-3 and V is TRBV5-6; 8 positions match TRBD1. The length of the CDR3 is 16 residues. Germline V CDR1 and CDR2: SGHDT, YYEEEE. J was trimmed by 0 bases and V by 4 bases; bases with no gene match: 7. CDR3 nucleotide sequence: TGTGCCAGCAGCCCGTCGGACAGGGCTAGCACAGATACGCAGTATTTT. Protein sequence: CASSPSDRASTDTQYF.

The chain recombines TRBV7-3 with TRBJ2-1; TRBD2 matches at 8 bases. Losses at the gene ends were 5 bases for V and 5 bases for J; bases not matched to a gene: 8. The CDR3 is made up of 15 amino acids. Germline V gene sequence: CDR1 SGHTA, CDR2 FQGTGA. The CDR3 DNA reads TGTGCCAGCAGCCCAGAGAGCGGGGGTCACAATGAGCAGTTCTTC. Protein: CASSPESGGHNEQFF.

This clone was counted a single time. The rearrangement uses TRBV29-1 and TRBJ2-2; tentative D call: TRBD2 (6 bases). Germline loops: CDR1 SQVTM, CDR2 ANQGSEA. The CDR3 consists of 13 residues. V was shortened by 7 bases and J by 4 bases, with 13 bases between the two germline ends. CDR3: CSGLTSATGELFF. The CDR3 DNA is TGCAGCGGGTTGACTAGTGCCACCGGGGAGCTGTTTTTT.

The V and J genes are TRBV19 and TRBJ2-7, with D possibly being TRBD2 (5 bases). Germline assignment: CDR1 LNHDA and CDR2 SQIVND (reference sequence). Trimming took off 6 bases at V and 4 bases at J, with 16 bases between the two ends. The CDR3 has 14 residues. CDR3 amino acids: CASSPSGVAYEQYF. The CDR3 DNA sequence: TGTGCCAGTAGCCCCTCCGGGGTTGCGTACGAGCAGTACTTC. The variable domain in full, completed from reference TRBV19 and TRBJ2-7, reads DGGITQSPKYLFRKEGQNVTLSCEQNLNHDAMYWYRQDPGQGLRLIYYSQIVNDFQKGDIAEGYSVSREKKESFPLTVTSAQKNPTAFYLCASSPSGVAYEQYFGPGTRLTVT.

This clone has a handful of counts. The genes are TRBV20-1 and TRBJ2-2, with a weak D call TRBD2 (7 bases). The CDR3 loop spans 14 amino acids. V was cut by 3 bases and J by 7 bases, with 15 bases left in between. Germline CDR1 reads DFQATT; CDR2 reads SNEGSKA (reference sequence). The CDR3 DNA sequence: TGCAGTGCTAGTCGGGGGGCGCAGGACGGGGAGCTGTTTTTT. Translation: CSASRGAQDGELFF.

This sequence joins TRBV18 and TRBJ1-1, with a weak D call TRBD1 (5 bases). V lost 6 bases and J 3 bases, leaving 17 bases between the germline ends. The length of the CDR3 is 15 residues. From germline, CDR1 is KGHSH and CDR2 LQKENI. The CDR3 sequence is CASSLHDGDYTEAFF. CDR3 sequence (DNA): TGTGCCAGCTCTCTCCACGACGGGGACTACACTGAAGCTTTCTTT.

This clone was found once. The chain recombines TRBV6-2 or TRBV6-3 with TRBJ2-3, with 9 bases matching TRBD1. The CDR3 extends over 14 amino acids. V trimming: 2 bases; J trimming: 4 bases; junction bases outside the gene matches: 1. The germline V gene has CDR1 MNHEY and CDR2 SVGEGT. The CDR3 DNA sequence: TGTGCCAGCAGTTACGGACAGGGGCCAGATACGCAGTATTTT. This encodes CASSYGQGPDTQYF.